The source of this T cell receptor beta chain is a study of OX40 agonist ivuxolimab in advanced cancers. For the study in its entirety: Ivuxolimab was an agonistic, fully human IgG2 monoclonal antibody directed against OX40 (CD134), a costimulatory receptor. Intravenous ivuxolimab was administered to patients every 2 weeks at six dose levels: 0.01, 0.1, 0.3, 1.5, 3 and 10 mg/kg. Of the approximately 54 patients in dose escalation, about 20 had hepatocellular carcinoma, roughly 15 had melanoma, 9 had renal cell carcinoma and 9 had head and neck cancer. A male proportion of roughly 80% and a mean age of approximately 62 years, ranging from about 23 to 79, were recorded for the dose-escalation cohort. Patients were allowed to have had prior anti-PD-1, anti-PD-L1 or anti-CTLA-4 therapy, and less than 45% of the dose-escalation patients had previously received checkpoint inhibitors. Partial responses were achieved by three dose-escalation patients, of whom one had hepatocellular carcinoma and two had cutaneous melanoma. The point of sequencing TCRbeta in the periphery was to test whether ivuxolimab changed TCR sequence diversity and drove clonal T-cell expansion. The paper covers the monotherapy dose-escalation part of the phase I ivuxolimab trial, which included N of about 56 patients. What the research found in general, with its limitations: Low levels of normalized T-cell clonal expansion were also seen in some patients who did not respond. The antigen specificity of the peripheral T cells that underwent clonal expansion was not determined. At doses from 0.1 to 3.0 mg/kg, clonal expansion was seen in both CD4+ and CD8+ blood T cells between baseline and week 6. Partial responders in the 0.1-3.0 mg/kg groups had among the lowest normalized peripheral clonal expansion, especially among CD8+ T cells. After ivuxolimab, more expanded clones were found on average in CD8+ T cells than in CD4+ T cells.

A note on this clone: Its target antigen remains unknown. No base-level quality is on record; no much larger clone is a single base apart.

The trial excluded patients who had a history of autoimmune disease or who were on systemic immunosuppression. Peripheral blood for TCR sequencing was collected from all dose cohorts at baseline, on cycle 4 day 1, and on cycle 7 day 1. Samples were obtained from an open-label, multicenter, first-in-human phase I dose-escalation trial of ivuxolimab. The trial enrolled adults with locally advanced or metastatic head and neck squamous cell, hepatocellular, melanoma or renal cell carcinoma. Before TCR sequencing, CD4+ and CD8+ T cells were separately sorted from peripheral blood. CDR1 is given as WNHNN and CDR2 as SYGVQD, both from the germline V gene (reference sequence). Taken from cysteine to phenylalanine, the CDR3 has 13 residues. Only the CDR3 DNA is retained, 39 bases long and in frame from the first base. Trimming removed 4 bases from V and 4 bases from J, leaving 9 bases between the germline ends.

Genomic DNA was isolated from the sorted cells so that the TCRbeta CDR3 region could be sequenced. The immunoSEQ Assay was used to sequence the TCRbeta CDR3 regions. In its TCRdb copy, this immuneACCESS table keeps in-frame sequences only and misses some clones. Where compared with another copy, unresolved V genes explain less than half of these, and the others have no known cause. A total of 30,000 to 35,000 clones appear in this sample, 89% of them only once. Jointly, the top ten make up over 8.5% of the sample. Recombination connected TRBV10-1 to TRBJ2-3; there is no confident call for the D gene. Material: CD4+ or CD8+ T cells sorted from blood, obtained in a trial of the OX40 agonist ivuxolimab. This sequence was found in an adult with an advanced solid tumor such as melanoma, head and neck, liver or kidney cancer. The CDR3 amino acid sequence is: CASSGARADTQYF. The nucleotide sequence reads as follows: TGCGCCAGCAGTGGGGCTAGGGCAGATACGCAGTATTTT.